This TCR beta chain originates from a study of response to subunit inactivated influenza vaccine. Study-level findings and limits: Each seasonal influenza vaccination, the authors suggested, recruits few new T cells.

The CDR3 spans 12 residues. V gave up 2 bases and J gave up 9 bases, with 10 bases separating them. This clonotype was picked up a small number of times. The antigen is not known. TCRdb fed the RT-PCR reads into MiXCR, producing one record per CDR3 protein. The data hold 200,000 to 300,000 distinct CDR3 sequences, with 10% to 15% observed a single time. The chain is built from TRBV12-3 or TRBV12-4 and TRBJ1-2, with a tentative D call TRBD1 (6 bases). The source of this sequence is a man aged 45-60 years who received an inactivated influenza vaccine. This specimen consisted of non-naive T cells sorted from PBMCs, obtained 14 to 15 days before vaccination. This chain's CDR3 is CASSLNRVSYTF. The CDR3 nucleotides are TGTGCCAGCAGTTTAAACAGGGTTAGCTACACCTTC.